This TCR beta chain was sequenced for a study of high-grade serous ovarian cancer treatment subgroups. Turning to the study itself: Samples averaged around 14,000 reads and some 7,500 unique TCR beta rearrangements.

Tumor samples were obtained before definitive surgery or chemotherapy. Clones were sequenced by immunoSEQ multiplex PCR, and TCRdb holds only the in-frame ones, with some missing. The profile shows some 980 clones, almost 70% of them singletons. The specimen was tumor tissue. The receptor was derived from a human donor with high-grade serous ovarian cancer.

CDR3 region: CASSRAIGRISSYNEQFF. The CDR3 DNA follows: TGTGCCAGCAGCCGGGCTATCGGGAGGATTAGCTCCTACAATGAGCAGTTCTTC. The gene calls are TRBV4-2 and TRBJ2-1; TRBD2 aligns across 7 bases. This CDR3 spans 18 amino acids. Per the germline V gene, CDR1 is LGHNA and CDR2 is YNFKEQ. Germline trimming cut 4 bases from V and 0 bases from J; bases unmatched to any gene: 12.